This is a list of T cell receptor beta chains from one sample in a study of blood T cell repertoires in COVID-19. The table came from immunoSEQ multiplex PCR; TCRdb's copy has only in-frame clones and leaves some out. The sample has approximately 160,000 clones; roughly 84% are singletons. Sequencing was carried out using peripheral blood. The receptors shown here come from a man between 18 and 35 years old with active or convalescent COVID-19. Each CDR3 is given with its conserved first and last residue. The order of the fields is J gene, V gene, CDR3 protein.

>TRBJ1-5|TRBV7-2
CASSPRGGNQPQHF
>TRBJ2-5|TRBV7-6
CASSATSGRARETQYF
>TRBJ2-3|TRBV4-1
CASSQRLAGVSTDTQYF
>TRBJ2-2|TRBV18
CASSQLSRSGELFF
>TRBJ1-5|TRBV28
CASSLDHRGQPQHF
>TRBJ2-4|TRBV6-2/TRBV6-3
CASSYRDTIQYF
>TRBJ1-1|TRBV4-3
CASSQGAGRLYTEAFF
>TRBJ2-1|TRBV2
CASRGDSYNEQFF
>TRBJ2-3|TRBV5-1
CASSLSDRAADTQYF
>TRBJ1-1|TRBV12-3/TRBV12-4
CASRTTGDTEAFF
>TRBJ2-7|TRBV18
CASSWQGTYEQYF
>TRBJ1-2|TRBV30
CAWSVGQGAGGYTF
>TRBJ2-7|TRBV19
CASSIEVGRSYEQYF
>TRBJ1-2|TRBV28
CASSLSTGYNYGYTF
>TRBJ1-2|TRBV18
CASSPGRGGFSYGYTF
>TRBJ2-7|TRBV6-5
CASSYSGRAHEQYF
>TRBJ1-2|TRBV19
CASRTPGQGLTNYGYTF
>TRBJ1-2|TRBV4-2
CASSQDTNRLYGYTF
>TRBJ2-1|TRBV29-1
CSVEPGQGYYNEQFF
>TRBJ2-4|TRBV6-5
CASSLVGGVNIQYF
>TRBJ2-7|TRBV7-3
CASSSTSVAGVSYEQYF
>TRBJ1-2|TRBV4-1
CASSQDASGDNYGYTF